The 3 T cell receptor beta chains below come from one sample, sequenced in a study of T cell responses to AZD1222 COVID-19 vaccine. Here immunoSEQ multiplex PCR was the method, and the copy in TCRdb shows in-frame clones only, minus some. The data hold about 81,000 clones, with about nine tenths observed a single time. The sequenced sample was peripheral blood, obtained 28 days after the second AZD1222 dose. These receptors came from an adult who received the AZD1222 COVID-19 vaccine.

This sequence joins TRBV4-3 and TRBJ1-2; tentatively, D is TRBD1 (6 bases). Trimming pared 3 bases from V and 3 bases from J, leaving 14 bases between. This CDR3 has 15 amino acids. Germline-derived CDR1 and CDR2 are LGHNA and YSLEER. The CDR3 DNA reads as TGCGCCAGCAGCCATCCGGGGGCGCCTGACTATGGCTACACCTTC. Its protein product is CASSHPGAPDYGYTF.

The CDR3 sequence is CAWSARDETQYF. CDR3 coding DNA: TGTGCCTGGAGCGCCAGGGATGAGACCCAGTACTTC. The chain combines TRBV30 with TRBJ2-5; tentatively, D is TRBD1 (5 bases). CDR1 GTSNPN and CDR2 SVGIG come from the germline V gene (reference sequence). The CDR3 has 12 residues. V was clipped by 3 bases and J by 5 bases, with 10 bases between them. Looking up the rest from reference TRBV30 and TRBJ2-5 gives the full variable domain: SQTIHQWPATLVQPVGSPLSLECTVEGTSNPNLYWYRQAAGRGLQLLFYSVGIGQISSEVPQNLSASRPQDRQFILSSKKLLLSDSGFYLCAWSARDETQYFGPGTRLLVL.

This clone has just one count. The genes are TRBV7-2 and TRBJ1-1; TRBD1 agrees at 9 bases. V was clipped by 3 bases and J by 1 base; unmatched bases: 6. Germline V gene lookup returns CDR1 SGHTA and CDR2 FQGNSA. The CDR3 totals 16 residues. Here the CDR3 reads CASSFGTGPGNTEAFF. The DNA of the CDR3 is TGTGCCAGCAGCTTCGGGACAGGGCCGGGGAACACTGAAGCTTTCTTT.